This T cell receptor (beta chain) emerged from a study of blood T cell repertoires in COVID-19. At the level of the study: The cDNA or gDNA used as material had been derived from T cells, B-cell-depleted T cells, or PBMCs.

In the authors' methods: Amplified reference gene primers provided the basis for estimating nucleated cell counts. Sequencing was performed with immunoSEQ multiplex PCR; in TCRdb, only in-frame clones are kept and a portion is missing. The V and J calls and the clone size are those of that table, but D and trimming were determined from the DNA. The top ten hold approximately 4.5% of the sample, which has 260,000 or so clones, 80% to 90% seen once. The germline CDR1 and CDR2 sequences are SQVTM and ANQGSEA. V lost 6 bases and J 4 bases, leaving 16 bases between the germline ends. This CDR3 spans 14 amino acids.

Sequencing used peripheral blood. The gene calls are TRBV29-1 and TRBJ1-5; the D gene is possibly TRBD1 (5 bases). This TCR was sampled from a woman between 70 and 85 years old with acute or convalescent COVID-19. The CDR3 is CSVGTGRQNQPQHF. The CDR3 DNA reads TGCAGCGTCGGGACCGGGAGGCAGAATCAGCCCCAGCATTTT.